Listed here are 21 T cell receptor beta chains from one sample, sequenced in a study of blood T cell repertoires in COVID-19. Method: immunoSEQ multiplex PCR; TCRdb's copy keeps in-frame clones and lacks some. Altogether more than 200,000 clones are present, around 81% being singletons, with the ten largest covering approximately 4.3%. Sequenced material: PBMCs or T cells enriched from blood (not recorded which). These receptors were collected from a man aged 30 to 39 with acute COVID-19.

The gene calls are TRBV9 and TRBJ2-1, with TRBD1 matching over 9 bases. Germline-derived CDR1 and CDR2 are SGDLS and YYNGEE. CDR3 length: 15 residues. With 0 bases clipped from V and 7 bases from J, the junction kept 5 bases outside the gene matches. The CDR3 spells CASSVEQGAQNEQFF. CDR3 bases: TGTGCCAGCAGCGTAGAACAGGGGGCGCAGAATGAGCAGTTCTTC. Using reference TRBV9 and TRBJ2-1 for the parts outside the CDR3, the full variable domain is DSGVTQTPKHLITATGQRVTLRCSPRSGDLSVYWYQQSLDQGLQFLIQYYNGEERAKGNILERFSAQQFPDLHSELNLSSLELGDSALYFCASSVEQGAQNEQFFGPGTRLTVL.

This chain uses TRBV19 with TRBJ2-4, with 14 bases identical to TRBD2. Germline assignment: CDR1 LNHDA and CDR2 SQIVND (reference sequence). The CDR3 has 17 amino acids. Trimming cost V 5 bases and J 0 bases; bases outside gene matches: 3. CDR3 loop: CASSGTSGGRAKNIQYF. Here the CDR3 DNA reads TGTGCCAGTAGTGGGACTAGCGGGGGCCGAGCCAAAAACATTCAGTACTTC.

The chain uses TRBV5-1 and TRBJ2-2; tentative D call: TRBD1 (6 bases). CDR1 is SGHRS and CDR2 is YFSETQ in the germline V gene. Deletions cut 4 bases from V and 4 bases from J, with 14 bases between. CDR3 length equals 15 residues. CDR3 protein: CASSLRTESTGELFF. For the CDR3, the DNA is TGCGCCAGCAGCCTTCGGACAGAAAGCACCGGGGAGCTGTTTTTT.

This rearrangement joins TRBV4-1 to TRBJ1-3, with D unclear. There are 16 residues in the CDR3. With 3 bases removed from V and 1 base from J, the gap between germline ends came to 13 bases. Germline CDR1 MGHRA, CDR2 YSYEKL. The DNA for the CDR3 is TGCGCCAGCAGCCAGATCCCCGGCGGGTCTGGAAACACCATATATTTT. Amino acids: CASSQIPGGSGNTIYF.

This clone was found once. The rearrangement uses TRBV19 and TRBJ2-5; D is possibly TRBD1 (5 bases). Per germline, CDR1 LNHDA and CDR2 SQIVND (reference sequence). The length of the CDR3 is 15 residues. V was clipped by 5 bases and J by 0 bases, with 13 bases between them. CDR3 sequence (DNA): TGTGCCAGTAGTGTCCAGGGTGGCTACCAAGAGACCCAGTACTTC. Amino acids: CASSVQGGYQETQYF.

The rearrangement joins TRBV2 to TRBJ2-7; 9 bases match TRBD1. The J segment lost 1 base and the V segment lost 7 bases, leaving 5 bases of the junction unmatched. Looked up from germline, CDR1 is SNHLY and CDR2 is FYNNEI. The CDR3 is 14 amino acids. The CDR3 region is CASKRTGASYEQYF. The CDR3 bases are TGTGCCAGCAAAAGGACAGGGGCGTCCTACGAGCAGTACTTC.

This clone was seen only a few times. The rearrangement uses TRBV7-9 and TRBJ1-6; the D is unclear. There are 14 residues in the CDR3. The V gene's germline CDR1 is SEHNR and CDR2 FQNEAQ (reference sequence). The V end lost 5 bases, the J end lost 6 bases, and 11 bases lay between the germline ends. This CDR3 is CASSILGSNSPLHF. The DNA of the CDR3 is TGTGCCAGCAGCATTCTTGGGAGTAATTCACCCCTCCACTTT.

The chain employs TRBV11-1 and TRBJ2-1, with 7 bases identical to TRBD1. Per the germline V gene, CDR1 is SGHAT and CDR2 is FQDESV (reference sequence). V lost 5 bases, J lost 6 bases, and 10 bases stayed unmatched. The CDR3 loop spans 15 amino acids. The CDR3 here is CASSPRDSRTNEQFF. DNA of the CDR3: TGTGCCAGCAGCCCGAGGGACAGCCGGACCAATGAGCAGTTCTTC.

CDR3 sequence: CASSSRFRGLDEKLFF. As DNA, the CDR3 is TGTGCCAGCAGCTCGCGCTTCAGGGGGCTGGATGAAAAACTGTTTTTT. The genes are TRBV3-1 (or the pseudogene TRBV3-2) and TRBJ1-4, with 8 bases that match TRBD1. This CDR3 region has 16 residues. After removal of 5 bases from V and 6 bases from J, the junction contained 11 bases not matched to a gene. CDR1 and CDR2 (germline): LGHDT, YNNKEL (reference sequence).

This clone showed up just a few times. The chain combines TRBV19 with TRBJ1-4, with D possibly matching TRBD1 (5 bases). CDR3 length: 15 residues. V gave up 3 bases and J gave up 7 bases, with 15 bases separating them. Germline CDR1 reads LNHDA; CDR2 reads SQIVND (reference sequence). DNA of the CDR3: TGTGCCAGTAGTATTTCTGGCCAGGGAGGTGAAAAACTGTTTTTT. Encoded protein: CASSISGQGGEKLFF.

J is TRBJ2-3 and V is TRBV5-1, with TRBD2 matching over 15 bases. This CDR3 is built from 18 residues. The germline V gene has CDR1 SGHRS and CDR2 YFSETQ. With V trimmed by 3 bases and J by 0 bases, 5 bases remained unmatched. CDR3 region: CASSSGTSGGLSTDTQYF. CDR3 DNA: TGCGCCAGCAGCTCCGGGACTAGCGGGGGGCTCAGCACAGATACGCAGTATTTT. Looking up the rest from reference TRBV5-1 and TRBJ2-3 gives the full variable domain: KAGVTQTPRYLIKTRGQQVTLSCSPISGHRSVSWYQQTPGQGLQFLFEYFSETQRNKGNFPGRFSGRQFSNSRSEMNVSTLELGDSALYLCASSSGTSGGLSTDTQYFGPGTRLTVL.

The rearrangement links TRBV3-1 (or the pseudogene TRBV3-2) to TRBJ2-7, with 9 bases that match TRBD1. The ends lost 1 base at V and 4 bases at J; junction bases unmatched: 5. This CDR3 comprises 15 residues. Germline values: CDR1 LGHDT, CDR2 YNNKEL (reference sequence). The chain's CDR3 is CASSQVDRGGYEQYF. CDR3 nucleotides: TGTGCCAGCAGCCAAGTGGACAGGGGAGGGTACGAGCAGTACTTC.

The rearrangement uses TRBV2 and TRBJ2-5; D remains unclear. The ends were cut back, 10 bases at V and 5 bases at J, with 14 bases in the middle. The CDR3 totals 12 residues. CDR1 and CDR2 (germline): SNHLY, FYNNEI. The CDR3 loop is CAIAAGSETQYF. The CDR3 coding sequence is TGTGCCATTGCCGCAGGTTCGGAGACCCAGTACTTC.

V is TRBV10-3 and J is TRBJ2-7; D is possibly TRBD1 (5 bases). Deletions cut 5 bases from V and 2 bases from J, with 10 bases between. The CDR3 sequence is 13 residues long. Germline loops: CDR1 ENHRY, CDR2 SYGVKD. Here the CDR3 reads CAISFTGAYEQYF. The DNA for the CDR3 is TGTGCCATCAGTTTTACAGGTGCCTACGAGCAGTACTTC.

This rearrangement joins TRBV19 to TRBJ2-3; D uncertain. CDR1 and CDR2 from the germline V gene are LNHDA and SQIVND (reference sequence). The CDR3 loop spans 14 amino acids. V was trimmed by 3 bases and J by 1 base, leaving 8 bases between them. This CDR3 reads CASSIRGGTDTQYF. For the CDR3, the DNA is TGTGCCAGTAGTATCCGCGGAGGCACAGATACGCAGTATTTT.

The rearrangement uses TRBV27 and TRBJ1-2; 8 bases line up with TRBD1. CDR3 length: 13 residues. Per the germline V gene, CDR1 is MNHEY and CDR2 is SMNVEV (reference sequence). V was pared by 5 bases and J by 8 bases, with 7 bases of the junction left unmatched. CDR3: CASSATGAGGYTF. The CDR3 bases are TGTGCCAGCAGTGCGACAGGGGCGGGGGGCTACACCTTC.

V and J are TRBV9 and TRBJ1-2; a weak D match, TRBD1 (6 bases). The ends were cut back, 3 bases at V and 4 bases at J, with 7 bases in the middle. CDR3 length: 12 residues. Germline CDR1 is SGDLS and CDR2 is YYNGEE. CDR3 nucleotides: TGTGCCAGCAGCGACAGGGTCTATGGCTACACCTTC. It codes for CASSDRVYGYTF.

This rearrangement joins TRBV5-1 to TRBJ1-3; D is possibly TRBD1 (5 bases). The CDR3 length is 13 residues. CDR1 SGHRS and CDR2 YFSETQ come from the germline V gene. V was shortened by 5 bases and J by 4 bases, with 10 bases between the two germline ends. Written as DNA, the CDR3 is TGCGCCAGCAGTCAGGGCTCGGGAAACACCATATATTTT. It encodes CASSQGSGNTIYF.

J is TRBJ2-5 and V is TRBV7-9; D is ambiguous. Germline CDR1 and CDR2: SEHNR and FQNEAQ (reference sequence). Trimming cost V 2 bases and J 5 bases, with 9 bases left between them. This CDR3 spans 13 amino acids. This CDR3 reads CASSLSGWETQYF. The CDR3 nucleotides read TGTGCCAGCAGCTTATCAGGTTGGGAGACCCAGTACTTC.

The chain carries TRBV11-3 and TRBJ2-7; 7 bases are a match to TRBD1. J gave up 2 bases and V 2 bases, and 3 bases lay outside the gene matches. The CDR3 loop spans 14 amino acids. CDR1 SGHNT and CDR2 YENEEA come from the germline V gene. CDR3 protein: CASSLTGAAYEQYF. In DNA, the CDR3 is TGTGCCAGCAGCTTAACAGGGGCCGCCTACGAGCAGTACTTC.

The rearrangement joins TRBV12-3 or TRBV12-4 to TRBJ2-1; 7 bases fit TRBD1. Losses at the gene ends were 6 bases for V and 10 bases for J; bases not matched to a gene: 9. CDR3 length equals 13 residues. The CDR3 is CASSLQQGSEQFF. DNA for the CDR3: TGTGCCAGCAGCCTCCAACAGGGGAGCGAGCAGTTCTTC.